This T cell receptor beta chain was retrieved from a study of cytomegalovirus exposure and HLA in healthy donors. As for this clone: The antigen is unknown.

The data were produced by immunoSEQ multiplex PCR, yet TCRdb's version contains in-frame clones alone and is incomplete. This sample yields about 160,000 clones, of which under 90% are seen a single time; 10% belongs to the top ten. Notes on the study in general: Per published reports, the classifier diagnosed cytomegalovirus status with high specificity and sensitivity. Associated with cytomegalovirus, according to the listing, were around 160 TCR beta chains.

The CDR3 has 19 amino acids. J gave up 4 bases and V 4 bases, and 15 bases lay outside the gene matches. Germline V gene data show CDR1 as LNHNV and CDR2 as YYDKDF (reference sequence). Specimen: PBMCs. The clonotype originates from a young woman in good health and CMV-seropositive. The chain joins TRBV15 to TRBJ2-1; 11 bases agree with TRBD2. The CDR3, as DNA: TGTGCCACCAGCACCGGGGGGCCTGGCCCTAGCGGGAGGTACAATGAGCAGTTCTTC. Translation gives CATSTGGPGPSGRYNEQFF.